Below, 32 T cell receptor beta chains from the same sample are listed, as sequenced in a study of T cell changes during pregnancy in multiple sclerosis. Measured with immunoSEQ multiplex PCR; TCRdb has only the in-frame clones, and not every one. The sample holds about 36,000 clones, 85% to 90% seen once. The sample was CD8+ T cells from peripheral blood mononuclear cells, taken in the third trimester of pregnancy. All receptors derive from a female donor with multiple sclerosis, enrolled in a pregnancy study.

CDR3 region: CASSEALESGGQETQYF. The CDR3 DNA reads as TGTGCCAGCAGTGAAGCGCTGGAGAGCGGGGGTCAAGAGACCCAGTACTTC. This chain uses TRBV2 with TRBJ2-5, with 8 positions matching TRBD2. The CDR3 runs to 17 residues. The V segment lost 0 bases and the J segment 2 bases; nucleotides outside the gene matches: 8. In germline, CDR1 is SNHLY, CDR2 FYNNEI.

The chain is built from TRBV4-1 and TRBJ1-1; D remains unclear. CDR3 length: 12 amino acids. In germline, CDR1 is MGHRA, CDR2 YSYEKL. Trimming pared 4 bases from V and 5 bases from J, leaving 8 bases between. This CDR3 is CASSLPGTEAFF. The CDR3 region has the DNA TGCGCCAGCAGCCTCCCGGGAACTGAAGCTTTCTTT.

The chain couples TRBV19 to TRBJ1-4, with D tentatively TRBD1 (5 bases). There are 17 residues in the CDR3. Germline-derived CDR1 and CDR2 are LNHDA and SQIVND (reference sequence). Trimming pared 3 bases from V and 4 bases from J, leaving 18 bases between. The CDR3 DNA reads TGTGCCAGTAGTATTTTGACGGAAGAACAGGATAATGAAAAACTGTTTTTT. Translated: CASSILTEEQDNEKLFF.

The chain has TRBV6-6 and TRBJ1-1; D is ambiguous. Germline V gene data show CDR1 as MNHNY and CDR2 as SVGAGI (reference sequence). This CDR3 has 13 amino acids. With 2 bases removed from V and 1 base from J, the gap between germline ends came to 5 bases. The CDR3 is CASSYAENTEAFF. CDR3 DNA: TGTGCCAGCAGTTACGCAGAGAACACTGAAGCTTTCTTT.

In DNA form, the CDR3 reads TGTGCCTGGAGTCTACCGGGACAGCTGGCGAAGGGCTACGAGCAGTACTTC. Its protein is CAWSLPGQLAKGYEQYF. The chain uses TRBV30 and TRBJ2-7; 7 bases map to TRBD1. CDR3 length: 17 residues. V dropped 2 bases and J dropped 3; count of bases not matched to a gene: 16. Per the germline V gene, CDR1 is GTSNPN and CDR2 is SVGIG (reference sequence).

The chain uses TRBV7-3 and TRBJ1-1; possible D gene TRBD1, 5 bases. The germline gives CDR1 SGHTA, CDR2 FQGTGA. V lost 0 bases and J lost 0, with 17 bases in between. The CDR3 length is 18 residues. The CDR3 DNA follows: TGTGCCAGCAGCTTAACGAGGAGGGGCGGGAGGATGAACACTGAAGCTTTCTTT. It codes for CASSLTRRGGRMNTEAFF.

The chain has TRBV15 and TRBJ2-3, with TRBD2 matching over 9 bases. Germline V gene lookup returns CDR1 LNHNV and CDR2 YYDKDF (reference sequence). The V gene end was trimmed by 5 bases and the J gene end by 0 bases; junction bases not matched to a gene: 0. The CDR3 extends over 14 amino acids. DNA for the CDR3: TGTGCCACCAGCGCGGGGGGGAGCACAGATACGCAGTATTTT. It is translated as CATSAGGSTDTQYF. The full variable domain, its missing parts supplied by reference TRBV15 and TRBJ2-3, is DAMVIQNPRYQVTQFGKPVTLSCSQTLNHNVMYWYQQKSSQAPKLLFHYYDKDFNNEADTPDNFQSRRPNTSFCFLDIRSPGLGDTAMYLCATSAGGSTDTQYFGPGTRLTVL.

The chain recombines TRBV18 with TRBJ1-1, with 9 bases fitting TRBD1. The CDR3 covers 14 residues. CDR1 and CDR2 (germline): KGHSH, LQKENI. J gave up 3 bases and V 8 bases, and 7 bases lay outside the gene matches. CDR3 coding DNA: TGTGCCAGCAGCGGGGACAGGGCTGACACTGAAGCTTTCTTT. Translating gives CASSGDRADTEAFF. Full variable domain (missing parts from reference TRBV18 and TRBJ1-1): NAGVMQNPRHLVRRRGQEARLRCSPMKGHSHVYWYRQLPEEGLKFMVYLQKENIIDESGMPKERFSAEFPKEGPSILRIQQVVRGDSAAYFCASSGDRADTEAFFGQGTRLTVV.

The chain joins TRBV7-6 to TRBJ1-3; 8 bases agree with TRBD1. The CDR3 is 14 amino acids. Germline assignment: CDR1 SGHVS and CDR2 FNYEAQ. V trimming: 4 bases; J trimming: 2 bases; junction bases outside the gene matches: 1. CDR3: CASSSTGAGNTIYF. CDR3 coding DNA: TGTGCCAGCAGCTCGACAGGGGCTGGAAACACCATATATTTT. The full variable domain, in which reference TRBV7-6 and TRBJ1-3 provide the parts outside the CDR3, is GAGVSQSPRYKVTKRGQDVALRCDPISGHVSLYWYRQALGQGPEFLTYFNYEAQQDKSGLPNDRFSAERPEGSISTLTIQRTEQRDSAMYRCASSSTGAGNTIYFGEGSWLTVV.

The chain employs TRBV7-2 and TRBJ2-6, with D unclear. The V gene lost 0 bases and the J gene lost 0 bases, with 15 bases spanning the gap. Germline CDR1 is SGHTA and CDR2 is FQGNSA. This CDR3 region has 19 residues. The CDR3, as DNA: TGTGCCAGCAGCTTAGCGCCTTTCGGGTACTCCTCTGGGGCCAACGTCCTGACTTTC. Protein product: CASSLAPFGYSSGANVLTF. Drawing the rest from reference TRBV7-2 and TRBJ2-6, the complete variable domain is GAGVSQSPSNKVTEKGKDVELRCDPISGHTALYWYRQSLGQGLEFLIYFQGNSAPDKSGLPSDRFSAERTGGSVSTLTIQRTQQEDSAVYLCASSLAPFGYSSGANVLTFGAGSRLTVL.

CDR3 region: CASSLYGRLAASGTQYF. The CDR3 nucleotides read TGTGCCAGCAGCCTCTACGGGCGACTAGCGGCGAGCGGGACCCAGTACTTC. The chain combines TRBV7-8 with TRBJ2-5; 9 nucleotides align to TRBD2. With 5 bases clipped from V and 7 bases from J, the junction kept 17 bases outside the gene matches. The CDR3 runs 17 residues. Germline V CDR1 and CDR2: SGHVS, FQNEAQ.

V usage is TRBV15 and J usage is TRBJ1-1, with 8 bases lining up with TRBD1. Trimming took 5 bases from V and 4 from J; bases not matched to a gene: 3. Germline V gives CDR1 LNHNV, CDR2 YYDKDF (reference sequence). This CDR3 has 13 amino acids. The CDR3 DNA sequence: TGTGCCACCAGCTACACAGGGGGCACTGAAGCTTTCTTT. Residues: CATSYTGGTEAFF.

This sequence joins TRBV2 and TRBJ1-2; no clear D. The length of the CDR3 is 12 residues. Trimming took 8 bases from V and 7 from J, leaving 14 bases between them. The germline CDR1 and CDR2 sequences are SNHLY and FYNNEI. CDR3 coding DNA: TGTGCCAGCGGTTCCCAGGTTGGTGGCTACACCTTC. Protein: CASGSQVGGYTF. The full variable domain, its missing parts supplied by reference TRBV2 and TRBJ1-2, is EPEVTQTPSHQVTQMGQEVILRCVPISNHLYFYWYRQILGQKVEFLVSFYNNEISEKSEIFDDQFSVERPDGSNFTLKIRSTKLEDSAMYFCASGSQVGGYTFGSGTRLTVV.

The gene calls are TRBV6-1 and TRBJ2-3, with D tentatively TRBD1 (5 bases). V lost 4 bases, J lost 4 bases, and 12 bases lay in between. Germline CDR1 and CDR2: MNHNS and SASEGT. The CDR3 consists of 14 residues. In DNA, the CDR3 is TGTGCCAGCAGTGTGGTAGGCAGGGCAGATACGCAGTATTTT. This encodes CASSVVGRADTQYF.

This chain's CDR3 is CASSYSSRTVYEQYF. CDR3 sequence (DNA): TGTGCCAGCAGTTACTCGAGCAGGACAGTATACGAGCAGTACTTC. This sequence joins TRBV6-6 and TRBJ2-7, with D perhaps matching TRBD1 (6 bases). In germline, CDR1 is MNHNY, CDR2 SVGAGI (reference sequence). This CDR3 has 15 residues. The V end was cut by 0 bases, the J end by 4 bases, with 13 bases between.

The chain combines TRBV11-2 with TRBJ2-5, with D perhaps TRBD2 (6 bases). CDR1 SGHAT and CDR2 FQNNGV come from the germline V gene. Trimming left V 3 bases short and J 4 bases short, with 12 bases between. The CDR3 totals 14 residues. For the CDR3, the DNA is TGTGCCAGCAGCTTTTGGGGGGACGTAGAGACCCAGTACTTC. This codes for CASSFWGDVETQYF.

The gene calls are TRBV19 and TRBJ2-7, with 8 nucleotides matching TRBD1. The CDR3 totals 13 residues. V was clipped by 9 bases and J by 4 bases; unmatched bases: 8. Looked up from germline, CDR1 is LNHDA and CDR2 is SQIVND (reference sequence). The DNA for the CDR3 is TGTGCCAGCTCTGACAGGGGAAGGTACGAGCAGTACTTC. This sequence encodes CASSDRGRYEQYF.

J is TRBJ1-4 and V is TRBV6-5, with TRBD1 matching over 9 bases. From germline, CDR1 is MNHEY and CDR2 SVGAGI. This CDR3 has 16 amino acids. The V and J ends lost 0 bases and 6 bases, in that order; junction bases with no gene match: 5. CDR3 DNA sequence: TGTGCCAGCAGTTACTCGCCGGGACAGGGCTATGAAAAACTGTTTTTT. Residues: CASSYSPGQGYEKLFF.

This clone appeared a few times. The chain carries TRBV28 and TRBJ2-6; 10 bases map to TRBD1. The germline gives CDR1 MDHEN, CDR2 SYDVKM. V shed 3 bases and J 1 base; nucleotides not matched to a gene: 3. This CDR3 spans 17 amino acids. The CDR3 DNA reads as TGTGCCAGCAGTTTTGGGGACAGGGGTTCTGGGGCCAACGTCCTGACTTTC. This gives the protein CASSFGDRGSGANVLTF.

This sequence joins TRBV7-9 and TRBJ2-1, with 8 bases that match TRBD2. Germline values: CDR1 SEHNR, CDR2 FQNEAQ (reference sequence). J was trimmed by 8 bases and V by 2 bases; bases with no gene match: 5. This CDR3 has 14 residues. Here the CDR3 DNA reads TGTGCCAGCAGCTTAATAGCGGGGTCGGATGAGCAGTTCTTC. This gives the protein CASSLIAGSDEQFF.

This chain links TRBV5-6 with TRBJ2-5, with D unclear. Germline CDR1 is SGHDT and CDR2 is YYEEEE. The CDR3 has 13 amino acids. Trimming took 0 bases from V and 2 from J, leaving 5 bases between them. CDR3 loop: CASSLDYQETQYF. The CDR3 region has the DNA TGTGCCAGCAGCTTGGACTATCAAGAGACCCAGTACTTC.

The V call is TRBV4-3, the J call TRBJ2-1; 11 bases align to TRBD2. V shed 4 bases and J 7 bases; nucleotides not matched to a gene: 12. Germline values: CDR1 LGHNA, CDR2 YSLEER. This CDR3 is built from 17 residues. The CDR3, as DNA: TGCGCCAGCAGCCCGGGATCTAGCGGGGGGCCTGGGAATGAGCAGTTCTTC. Its protein is CASSPGSSGGPGNEQFF.

This clone has only one observation. The genes are TRBV4-1 and TRBJ2-5; tentatively, D is TRBD1 (5 bases). CDR1 and CDR2 from the germline V gene are MGHRA and YSYEKL. The CDR3 runs 13 residues. The ends were cut back, 4 bases at V and 9 bases at J, with 15 bases in the middle. As DNA, the CDR3 is TGCGCCAGCAGCCCAGGACAAGCCGTGGCCCAGTACTTC. Translation gives CASSPGQAVAQYF.

By proportion, this clone is medium-sized. The CDR3 sequence is CASSPPWGDRYNEQFF. The CDR3 DNA sequence: TGTGCCAGCTCACCTCCCTGGGGTGACAGGTACAATGAGCAGTTCTTC. This rearrangement joins TRBV18 to TRBJ2-1; weak D call: TRBD1 (6 bases). Trimming took 3 bases from V and 4 from J, leaving 16 bases between them. This CDR3 comprises 16 residues. Germline CDR1 reads KGHSH; CDR2 reads LQKENI. Full variable domain (outside the CDR3, taken from reference TRBV18 and TRBJ2-1): NAGVMQNPRHLVRRRGQEARLRCSPMKGHSHVYWYRQLPEEGLKFMVYLQKENIIDESGMPKERFSAEFPKEGPSILRIQQVVRGDSAAYFCASSPPWGDRYNEQFFGPGTRLTVL.

The chain couples TRBV9 to TRBJ2-1; TRBD1 matches 9 bases. Trimming cost V 2 bases and J 8 bases; bases outside gene matches: 8. CDR3 length: 15 amino acids. Per the germline V gene, CDR1 is SGDLS and CDR2 is YYNGEE. CDR3 DNA sequence: TGTGCCAGCAGCGTTTCCGGGACAGGGCACGATGAGCAGTTCTTC. It encodes CASSVSGTGHDEQFF.

In its sample, this clone ranks as medium-sized. The J gene is TRBJ2-2, the V gene TRBV5-1, with D perhaps TRBD1 (6 bases). Per the germline V gene, CDR1 is SGHRS and CDR2 is YFSETQ. This CDR3 has 15 amino acids. Trimming took 3 bases from V and 6 from J, leaving 15 bases between them. CDR3 sequence: CASSSPQGRAGELFF. The CDR3 DNA is TGCGCCAGCAGCTCGCCCCAGGGGAGAGCCGGGGAGCTGTTTTTT.

Only a few counts were recorded for this clone. This sequence joins TRBV6-1 and TRBJ2-7; D call uncertain. V was cut by 0 bases and J by 2 bases, with 5 bases left in between. CDR1 MNHNS and CDR2 SASEGT come from the germline V gene. The CDR3 contains 13 residues. This CDR3 is CASSEAVAYEQYF. The CDR3 bases are TGTGCCAGCAGTGAAGCTGTCGCCTACGAGCAGTACTTC.

The chain is built from TRBV5-4 and TRBJ1-1; 9 nucleotides match TRBD1. Germline lookup yields CDR1 SGHNT and CDR2 YYREEE (reference sequence). J lost 7 bases, V lost 5 bases, and 15 bases had no gene match. The CDR3 is 16 amino acids. Here the CDR3 reads CASSQSGQGILGEAFF. CDR3 sequence (DNA): TGTGCCAGCAGTCAGTCTGGACAGGGGATCCTCGGTGAAGCTTTCTTT.

The chain's CDR3 is CASSSPGAQYF. CDR3 nucleotide sequence: TGTGCCAGCAGCTCCCCGGGGGCGCAGTATTTT. The gene calls are TRBV11-2 and TRBJ2-3; TRBD2 is a possible D gene (6 bases). This CDR3 has 11 amino acids. Trimming removed 4 bases at V and 10 bases at J, with 9 bases between. Germline V gene data show CDR1 as SGHAT and CDR2 as FQNNGV. Drawing the rest from reference TRBV11-2 and TRBJ2-3, the complete variable domain is EAGVAQSPRYKIIEKRQSVAFWCNPISGHATLYWYQQILGQGPKLLIQFQNNGVVDDSQLPKDRFSAERLKGVDSTLKIQPAKLEDSAVYLCASSSPGAQYFGPGTRLTVL.

The CDR3 protein is CASSQDPSGGAGELFF. CDR3 nucleotide sequence: TGCGCCAGCAGCCAAGATCCTAGCGGGGGGGCCGGGGAGCTGTTTTTT. The chain has TRBV4-3 and TRBJ2-2; TRBD2 agrees at 12 bases. This CDR3 spans 16 amino acids. Per the germline V gene, CDR1 is LGHNA and CDR2 is YSLEER. With 0 bases clipped from V and 6 bases from J, the junction kept 2 bases outside the gene matches.

On this clone itself: One end of the junction varies from germline; a read error may be responsible. The chain links TRBV15 to TRBJ2-7, with D tentatively TRBD2 (5 bases). Germline CDR1 reads LNHNV; CDR2 reads YYDKDF (reference sequence). This CDR3 is built from 12 residues. The CDR3 here is CATSRDRRKRDF. The CDR3 DNA is TGTGCCACCAGCAGAGATCGCCGAAAGAGGGACTTC.

The count of this clone is one. This CDR3 is CASTTTGPDSPLHF. The CDR3 DNA is TGTGCCAGCACGACGACAGGGCCGGATTCACCCCTCCACTTT. The chain joins TRBV6-6 to TRBJ1-6; TRBD1 matches 7 bases. Trimming cost V 7 bases and J 8 bases; bases outside gene matches: 8. CDR3 length: 14 residues. The germline gives CDR1 MNHNY, CDR2 SVGAGI (reference sequence).